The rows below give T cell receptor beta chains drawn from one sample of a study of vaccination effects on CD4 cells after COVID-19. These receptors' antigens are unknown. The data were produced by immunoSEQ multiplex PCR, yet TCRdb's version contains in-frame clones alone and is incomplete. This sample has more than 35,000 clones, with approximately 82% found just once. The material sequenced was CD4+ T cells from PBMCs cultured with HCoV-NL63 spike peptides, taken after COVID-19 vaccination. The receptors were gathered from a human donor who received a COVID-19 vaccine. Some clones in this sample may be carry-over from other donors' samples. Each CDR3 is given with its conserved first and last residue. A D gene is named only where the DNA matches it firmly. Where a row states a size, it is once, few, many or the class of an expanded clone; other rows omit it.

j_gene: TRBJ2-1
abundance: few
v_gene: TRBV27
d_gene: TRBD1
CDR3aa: CASSLRPGGSYNEQFF
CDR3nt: TGTGCCAGCAGTTTAAGGCCAGGGGGCTCCTACAATGAGCAGTTCTTC

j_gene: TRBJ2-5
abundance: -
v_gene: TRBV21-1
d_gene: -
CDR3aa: CASSTPRGTQYF
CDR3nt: TGTGCCAGCAGCACGCCGCGGGGGACCCAGTACTTC

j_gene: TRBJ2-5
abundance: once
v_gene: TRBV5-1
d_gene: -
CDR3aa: CASSLNAEGETQYF
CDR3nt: TGCGCCAGCAGCTTAAACGCCGAGGGGGAGACCCAGTACTTC

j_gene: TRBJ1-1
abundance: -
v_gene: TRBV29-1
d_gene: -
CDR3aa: CSVDWMQGGEAFF
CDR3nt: TGCAGCGTTGATTGGATGCAGGGTGGTGAAGCTTTCTTT

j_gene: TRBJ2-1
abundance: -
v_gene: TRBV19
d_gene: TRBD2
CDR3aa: CASSSGTSVPRGSYNEQFF
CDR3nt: TGTGCCAGTAGCTCCGGGACTAGCGTCCCTCGGGGCTCCTACAATGAGCAGTTCTTC

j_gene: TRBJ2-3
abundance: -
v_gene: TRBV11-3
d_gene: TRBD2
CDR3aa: CASSSRGGEDTQYF
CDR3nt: TGTGCCAGCAGCTCCCGGGGGGGCGAGGATACGCAGTATTTT

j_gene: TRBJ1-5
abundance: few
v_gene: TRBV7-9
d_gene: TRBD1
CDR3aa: CASSSGLDRGDQPQHF
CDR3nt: TGTGCCAGCAGCTCAGGATTAGACAGGGGGGATCAGCCCCAGCATTTT

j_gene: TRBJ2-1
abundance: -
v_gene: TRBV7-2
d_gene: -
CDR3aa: CASSLLGREQFF
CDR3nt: TGTGCCAGCAGCTTATTGGGCCGGGAGCAGTTCTTC

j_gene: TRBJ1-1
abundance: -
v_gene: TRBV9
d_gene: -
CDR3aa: CASSVGWVSTTEAFF
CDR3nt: TGTGCCAGCAGCGTAGGGTGGGTGTCGACCACTGAAGCTTTCTTT

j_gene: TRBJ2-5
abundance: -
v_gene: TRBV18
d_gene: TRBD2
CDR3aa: CASSPRTSGDGETQYF
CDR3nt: TGTGCCAGCTCACCCCGGACTAGCGGGGACGGGGAGACCCAGTACTTC

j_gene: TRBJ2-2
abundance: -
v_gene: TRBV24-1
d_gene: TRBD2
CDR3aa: CATSDSAGGNTGELFF
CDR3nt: TGTGCCACCAGTGATTCGGCGGGGGGGAACACCGGGGAGCTGTTTTTT

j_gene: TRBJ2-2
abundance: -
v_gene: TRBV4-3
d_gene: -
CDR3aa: CASSRPPTGGGAGELFF
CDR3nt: TGCGCCAGCAGCCGACCCCCCACGGGCGGAGGAGCCGGGGAGCTGTTTTTT

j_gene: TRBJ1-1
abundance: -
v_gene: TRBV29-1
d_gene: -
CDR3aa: CSARVLNTEAFF
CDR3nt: TGCAGCGCCAGGGTTTTGAACACTGAAGCTTTCTTT

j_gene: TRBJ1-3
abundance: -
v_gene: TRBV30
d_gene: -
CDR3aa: CAWSPDRSSGNTIYF
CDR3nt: TGTGCCTGGAGTCCGGACAGAAGCTCTGGAAACACCATATATTTT

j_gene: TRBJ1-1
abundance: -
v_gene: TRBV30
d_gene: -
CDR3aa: CAWKRFVSTEAFF
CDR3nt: TGTGCCTGGAAAAGGTTTGTCTCCACTGAAGCTTTCTTT

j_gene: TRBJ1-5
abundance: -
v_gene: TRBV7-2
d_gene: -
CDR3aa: CASSLVPGDSNQPQHF
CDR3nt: TGTGCCAGCAGCTTAGTACCTGGCGATAGCAATCAGCCCCAGCATTTT

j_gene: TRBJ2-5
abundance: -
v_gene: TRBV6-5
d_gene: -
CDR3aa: CASSLKGQPGKTQYF
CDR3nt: TGTGCCAGCAGTTTAAAAGGACAGCCTGGCAAGACCCAGTACTTC

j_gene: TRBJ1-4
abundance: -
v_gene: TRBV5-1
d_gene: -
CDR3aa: CVSSQGRGTNEKLFF
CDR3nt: TGCGTCAGCAGCCAAGGCCGCGGGACTAATGAAAAACTGTTTTTT

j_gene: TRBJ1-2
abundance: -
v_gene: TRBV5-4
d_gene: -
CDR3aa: CASSPEQGGPNYGYTF
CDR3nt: TGTGCCAGCAGCCCGGAACAGGGCGGTCCGAACTATGGCTACACCTTC

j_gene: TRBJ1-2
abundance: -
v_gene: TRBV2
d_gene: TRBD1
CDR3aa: CASRGPTGGKSYGYTF
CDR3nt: TGTGCCAGCAGAGGGCCGACAGGGGGCAAGTCCTATGGCTACACCTTC

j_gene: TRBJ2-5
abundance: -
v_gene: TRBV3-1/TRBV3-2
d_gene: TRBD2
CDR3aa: CASSQDALAQETQYF
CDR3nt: TGTGCCAGCAGCCAAGACGCACTAGCGCAAGAGACCCAGTACTTC

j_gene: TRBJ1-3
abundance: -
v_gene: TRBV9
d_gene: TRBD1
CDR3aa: CASSVGQGSGNTIYF
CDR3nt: TGTGCCAGCAGCGTCGGACAGGGGTCTGGAAACACCATATATTTT

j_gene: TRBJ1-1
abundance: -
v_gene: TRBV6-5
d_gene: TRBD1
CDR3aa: CASRRDREEIF
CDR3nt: TGTGCCAGCAGGAGGGACAGGGAGGAGATCTTT

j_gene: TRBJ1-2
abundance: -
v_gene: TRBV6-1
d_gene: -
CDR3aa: CASSEGPGGYGYTF
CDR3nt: TGTGCCAGCAGTGAAGGACCGGGAGGCTATGGCTACACCTTC

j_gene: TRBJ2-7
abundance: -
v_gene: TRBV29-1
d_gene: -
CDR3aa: CSVEDPAGATSVGEQYF
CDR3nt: TGCAGCGTTGAAGATCCCGCGGGGGCCACCTCCGTGGGCGAGCAGTACTTC

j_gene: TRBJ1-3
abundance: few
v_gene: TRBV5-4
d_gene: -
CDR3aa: CASSSQTVSSGNTIYF
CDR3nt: TGTGCCAGCAGCTCGCAGACGGTGAGCTCTGGAAACACCATATATTTT

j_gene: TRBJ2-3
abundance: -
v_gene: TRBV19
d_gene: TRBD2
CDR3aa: CASSIRGGPEDTQYF
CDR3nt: TGTGCCAGTAGTATACGGGGGGGCCCGGAAGATACGCAGTATTTT

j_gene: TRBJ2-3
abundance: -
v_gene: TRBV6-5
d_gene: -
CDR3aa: CASKTRTATDTQYF
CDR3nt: TGTGCCAGCAAAACCCGGACAGCCACAGATACGCAGTATTTT

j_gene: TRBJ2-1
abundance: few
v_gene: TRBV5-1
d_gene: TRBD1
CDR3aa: CASSLNLGQGYNEQFF
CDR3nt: TGCGCCAGCAGCTTGAACCTTGGACAGGGCTACAATGAGCAGTTCTTC

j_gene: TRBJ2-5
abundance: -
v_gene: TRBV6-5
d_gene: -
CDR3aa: CATRQGQREETQYF
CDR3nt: TGTGCCACCCGACAGGGACAGCGGGAAGAGACCCAGTACTTC

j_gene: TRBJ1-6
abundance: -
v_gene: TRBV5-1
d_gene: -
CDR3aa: CASSFTITGTIGDSPLHF
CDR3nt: TGCGCCAGCAGCTTCACAATAACAGGGACGATAGGAGATTCACCCCTCCACTTT

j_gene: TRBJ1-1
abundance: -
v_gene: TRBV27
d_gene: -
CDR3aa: CASSSPWKEGAFF
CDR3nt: TGTGCCAGCAGTTCCCCCTGGAAGGAGGGAGCTTTCTTT

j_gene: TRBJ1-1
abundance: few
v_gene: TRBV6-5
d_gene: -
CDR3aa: CASSRAGVGTEAFF
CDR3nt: TGTGCCAGCAGTCGCGCAGGGGTAGGGACTGAAGCTTTCTTT

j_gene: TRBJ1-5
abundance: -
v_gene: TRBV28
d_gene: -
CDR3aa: CASSVMGEGVSFVQPQHF
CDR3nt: TGTGCCAGCAGTGTGATGGGGGAGGGGGTCAGTTTTGTACAGCCCCAGCATTTT

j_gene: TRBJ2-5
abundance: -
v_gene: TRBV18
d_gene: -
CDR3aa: CASSPRFLGARETQYF
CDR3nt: TGTGCCAGCTCACCCCGATTTTTGGGGGCGCGGGAGACCCAGTACTTC

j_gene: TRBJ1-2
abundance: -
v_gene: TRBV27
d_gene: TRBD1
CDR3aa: CASSLFGTDRSIFYGYTF
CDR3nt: TGTGCCAGCAGTTTATTCGGGACAGATCGGTCGATTTTCTATGGCTACACCTTC

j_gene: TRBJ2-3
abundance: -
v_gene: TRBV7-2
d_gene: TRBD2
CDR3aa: CASSLGGGPTDTQYF
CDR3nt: TGTGCCAGCAGCTTGGGCGGGGGACCCACAGATACGCAGTATTTT

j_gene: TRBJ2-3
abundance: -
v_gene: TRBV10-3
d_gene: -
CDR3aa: CAISDRADTQYF
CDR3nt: TGTGCCATCAGTGATCGGGCAGATACGCAGTATTTT

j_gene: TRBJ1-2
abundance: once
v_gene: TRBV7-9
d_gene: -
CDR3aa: CASSPSPPPGYGYTF
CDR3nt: TGTGCCAGCAGCCCGAGTCCCCCTCCGGGCTATGGCTACACCTTC

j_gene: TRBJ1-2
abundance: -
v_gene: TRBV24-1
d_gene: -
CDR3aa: CAIKTTEATNYGYTF
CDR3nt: TGTGCCATCAAAACGACGGAGGCCACTAACTATGGCTACACCTTC

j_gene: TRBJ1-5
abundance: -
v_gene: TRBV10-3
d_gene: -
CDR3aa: CAISESFQGNQPQHF
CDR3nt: TGTGCCATCAGTGAGTCGTTCCAGGGCAATCAGCCCCAGCATTTT

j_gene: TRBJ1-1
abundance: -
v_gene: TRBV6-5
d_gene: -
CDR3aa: CASSYSRGQNTEAFF
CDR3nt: TGTGCCAGCAGTTACTCGCGGGGACAGAACACTGAAGCTTTCTTT

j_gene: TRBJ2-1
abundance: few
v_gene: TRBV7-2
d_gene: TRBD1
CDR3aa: CASSLRRTGGALEQFF
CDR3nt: TGTGCCAGCAGCTTAAGACGCACAGGGGGCGCATTGGAGCAGTTCTTC

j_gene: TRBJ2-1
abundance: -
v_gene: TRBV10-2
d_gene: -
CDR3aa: CASSESAGAGDEQFF
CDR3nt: TGCGCCAGCAGTGAGTCGGCGGGGGCGGGGGATGAGCAGTTCTTC

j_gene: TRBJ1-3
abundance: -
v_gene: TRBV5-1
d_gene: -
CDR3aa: CASSLFQGSGNTIYF
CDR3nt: TGCGCCAGCAGCTTGTTTCAGGGTAGCGGAAACACCATATATTTT

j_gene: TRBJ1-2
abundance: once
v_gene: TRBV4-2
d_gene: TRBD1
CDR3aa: CASRPGTAYGYTF
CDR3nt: TGTGCCAGCAGACCCGGGACAGCTTATGGCTACACCTTC

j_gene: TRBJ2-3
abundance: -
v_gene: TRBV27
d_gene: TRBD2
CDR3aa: CASKYKRGESDTQYF
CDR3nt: TGTGCCAGCAAATACAAGCGGGGGGAATCAGATACGCAGTATTTT

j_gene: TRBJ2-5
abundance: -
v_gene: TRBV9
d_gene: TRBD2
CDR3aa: CASSVEGSGVSGGAKTQYF
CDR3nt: TGTGCCAGCAGCGTAGAGGGTTCGGGGGTGAGCGGGGGTGCGAAGACCCAGTACTTC

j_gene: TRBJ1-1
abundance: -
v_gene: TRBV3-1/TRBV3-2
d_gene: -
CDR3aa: CASSPTGRRGTEAFF
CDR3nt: TGTGCCAGCAGCCCGACAGGCAGAAGGGGAACTGAAGCTTTCTTT

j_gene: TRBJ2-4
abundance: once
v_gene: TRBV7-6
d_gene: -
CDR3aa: CASSDRDIQYF
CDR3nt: TGTGCCAGCAGCGACCGGGATATTCAGTACTTC

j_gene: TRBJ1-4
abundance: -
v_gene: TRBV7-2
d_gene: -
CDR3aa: CASSLANEKLFF
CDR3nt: TGTGCCAGCAGCTTGGCTAATGAAAAACTGTTTTTT

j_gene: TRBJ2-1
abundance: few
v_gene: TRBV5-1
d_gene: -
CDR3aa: CASSFGENEQFF
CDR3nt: TGCGCCAGCAGTTTTGGGGAAAATGAGCAGTTCTTC

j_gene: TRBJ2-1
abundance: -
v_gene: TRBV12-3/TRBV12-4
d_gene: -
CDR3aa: CASTWGAYNEQFF
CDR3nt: TGTGCCAGCACCTGGGGGGCCTACAATGAGCAGTTCTTC

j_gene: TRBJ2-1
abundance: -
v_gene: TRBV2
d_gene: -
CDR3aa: CASRSWGAGTQYNEQFF
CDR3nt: TGTGCCAGCAGATCATGGGGAGCCGGGACCCAATACAATGAGCAGTTCTTC

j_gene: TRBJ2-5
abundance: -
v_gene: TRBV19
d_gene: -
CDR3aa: CASSTRGVPSETQYF
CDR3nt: TGTGCCAGTAGTACGAGGGGGGTACCATCAGAGACCCAGTACTTC

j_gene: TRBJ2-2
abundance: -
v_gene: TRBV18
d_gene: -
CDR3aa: CASSPPATRETGELFF
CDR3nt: TGTGCCAGCTCACCACCGGCCACTAGGGAAACCGGGGAGCTGTTTTTT

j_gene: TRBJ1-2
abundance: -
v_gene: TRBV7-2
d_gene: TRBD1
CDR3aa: CASSYKLGQGYGYTF
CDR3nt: TGTGCCAGCAGCTATAAACTAGGACAGGGGTATGGCTACACCTTC

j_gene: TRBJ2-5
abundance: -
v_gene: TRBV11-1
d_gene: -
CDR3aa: CASRRSETQYF
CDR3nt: TGTGCCAGCAGGAGGAGCGAGACCCAGTACTTC

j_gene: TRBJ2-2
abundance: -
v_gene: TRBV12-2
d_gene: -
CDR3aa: CASRLAFGWVGVELFF
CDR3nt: TGTGCAAGTCGCTTAGCTTTCGGGTGGGTTGGTGTGGAGCTGTTTTTT

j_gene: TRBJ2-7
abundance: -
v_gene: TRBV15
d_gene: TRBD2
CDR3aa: CATSSPGPGGLYEQYF
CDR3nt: TGTGCCACCAGCTCCCCCGGGCCGGGGGGGTTGTACGAGCAGTACTTC